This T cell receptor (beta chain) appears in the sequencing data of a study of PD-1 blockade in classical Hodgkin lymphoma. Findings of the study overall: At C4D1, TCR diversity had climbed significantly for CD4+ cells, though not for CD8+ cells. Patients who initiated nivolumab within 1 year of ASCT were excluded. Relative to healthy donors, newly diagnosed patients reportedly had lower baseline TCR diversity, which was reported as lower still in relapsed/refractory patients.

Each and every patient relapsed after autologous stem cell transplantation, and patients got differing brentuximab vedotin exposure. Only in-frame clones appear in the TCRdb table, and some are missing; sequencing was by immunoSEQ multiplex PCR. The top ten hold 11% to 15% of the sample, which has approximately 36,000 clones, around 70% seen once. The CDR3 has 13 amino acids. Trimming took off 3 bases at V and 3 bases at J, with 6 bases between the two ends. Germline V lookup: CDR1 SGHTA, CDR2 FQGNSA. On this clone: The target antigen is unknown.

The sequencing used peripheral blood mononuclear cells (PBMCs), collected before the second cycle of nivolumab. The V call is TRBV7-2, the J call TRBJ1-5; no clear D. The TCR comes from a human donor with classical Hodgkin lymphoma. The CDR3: CASSFDLNQPQHF. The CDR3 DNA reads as TGTGCCAGCAGCTTTGACCTCAATCAGCCCCAGCATTTT.